The next 2 T cell receptor beta chains were all read from a single sample in a study of shared clonotypes between healthy human individuals. It was CD45RO-negative cells, positively selected for CCR7, that made up naive CD8 cells, with terminally differentiated effector memory CD45RA+ cells excluded. Repertoires were generated with immunoSEQ multiplex PCR, while TCRdb's copy carries only in-frame clones and drops some. The sample contains about 800,000 clones, just over 95% of which appear only once. The specimen was naive CD8+ T cells sorted from blood. The receptor source for this set is a man aged 25-40 years in good health.

V usage is TRBV7-9 and J usage is TRBJ2-7; D assignment may be TRBD1 or TRBD2 (5 bases each). The length of the CDR3 is 14 residues. The V gene's germline CDR1 is SEHNR and CDR2 FQNEAQ (reference sequence). Trimming shortened V by 4 bases and J by 4 bases, and 14 bases separated the two germline ends. In DNA form, the CDR3 reads TGTGCCAGCAGCTATTCCGGGGACGGGTACGAGCAGTACTTC. Translated, it gives CASSYSGDGYEQYF.

In this sample, this clone turned up once. The chain couples TRBV7-6 to TRBJ1-2; the D gene is possibly TRBD1 (5 bases). The V end lost 4 bases, the J end lost 8 bases, and 20 bases lay between the germline ends. CDR3 length: 15 residues. CDR1 is SGHVS, CDR2 FNYEAQ, per germline. The CDR3 DNA reads TGTGCCAGCAGCTATGCCGTGCGGGGGAATGAAGGCTACACCTTC. This gives the protein CASSYAVRGNEGYTF.